Shown below are 14 T cell receptor beta chains from a single sample sequenced in a study of cytomegalovirus exposure and HLA in healthy donors. Primers for the PCR totalled 60 Vbeta and 13 Jbeta. Libraries were prepared by immunoSEQ multiplex PCR; TCRdb keeps only in-frame clonotypes and omits some of them. This table holds around 120,000 clones, roughly 88% found once. Material for sequencing was PBMCs. The receptors stem from a man between 45 and 60 years old in good health and CMV-seronegative.

This rearrangement joins TRBV11-2 to TRBJ2-1; TRBD2 aligns across 9 bases. Looked up from germline, CDR1 is SGHAT and CDR2 is FQNNGV. The V gene end was trimmed by 5 bases and the J gene end by 9 bases; junction bases not matched to a gene: 11. The CDR3 consists of 15 residues. The CDR3 coding sequence is TGTGCCAGCAGCCGGACCGGGACTAGCACAGGTGAGCAGTTCTTC. Its translation is CASSRTGTSTGEQFF.

The chain couples TRBV4-2 to TRBJ1-5; possible D gene TRBD1, 6 bases. V was trimmed by 0 bases and J by 7 bases, leaving 7 bases between them. This CDR3 is built from 13 residues. Germline CDR1 LGHNA, CDR2 YNFKEQ. CDR3 region: CASSQDRGQPQHF. For the CDR3, the DNA is TGTGCCAGCAGCCAAGATAGGGGGCAGCCCCAGCATTTT.

The rearrangement joins TRBV5-1 to TRBJ2-7, with 9 bases matching TRBD1. Trimming took 4 bases from V and 5 from J; bases not matched to a gene: 1. Germline values: CDR1 SGHRS, CDR2 YFSETQ. The CDR3 runs to 12 residues. The CDR3 DNA follows: TGCGCCAGCAGCGGACAGGGGAACGAGCAGTACTTC. Encoded protein: CASSGQGNEQYF.

This rearrangement joins TRBV6-1 to TRBJ2-3, with no clear D. The CDR3 contains 13 residues. Germline V CDR1 and CDR2: MNHNS, SASEGT. V was clipped by 9 bases and J by 2 bases, with 12 bases between them. In DNA form, the CDR3 reads TGTGCCAGAGTAGTCACCCACACAGATACGCAGTATTTT. It encodes CARVVTHTDTQYF.

The chain recombines TRBV10-3 with TRBJ1-1, with D maybe TRBD1 (5 bases). Germline V CDR1 and CDR2: ENHRY, SYGVKD. This CDR3 spans 14 amino acids. The ends were cut back, 4 bases at V and 8 bases at J, with 17 bases in the middle. CDR3 residues: CAISAGGMGGEAFF. As DNA, the CDR3 is TGTGCCATCAGTGCCGGGGGTATGGGCGGGGAAGCTTTCTTT.

The chain has TRBV2 and TRBJ2-2; weak D call: TRBD1 (5 bases). V lost 6 bases and J lost 2, with 10 bases in between. The CDR3 is 14 amino acids. The germline gives CDR1 SNHLY, CDR2 FYNNEI. CDR3 loop: CASSRQGNTGELFF. CDR3 coding DNA: TGTGCCAGCAGCCGTCAGGGAAACACCGGGGAGCTGTTTTTT. Filled out from reference TRBV2 and TRBJ2-2, the complete variable domain reads EPEVTQTPSHQVTQMGQEVILRCVPISNHLYFYWYRQILGQKVEFLVSFYNNEISEKSEIFDDQFSVERPDGSNFTLKIRSTKLEDSAMYFCASSRQGNTGELFFGEGSRLTVL.

The gene calls are TRBV5-6 and TRBJ2-3; D possibly corresponds to TRBD2 (6 bases). CDR3 length: 13 amino acids. Germline-derived CDR1 and CDR2 are SGHDT and YYEEEE. Trimming removed 5 bases from V and 4 bases from J, with 11 bases in between. As DNA, the CDR3 is TGTGCCAGCAGGCGGTCGGGGGCAGATACGCAGTATTTT. Translation: CASRRSGADTQYF.

This clone has ten or more counts. The chain couples TRBV16 to TRBJ1-1; no clear D gene. Germline CDR1 and CDR2: KGHSY and FQNENV. Trimming took off 7 bases at V and 4 bases at J, with 13 bases between the two ends. The CDR3 has 13 residues. The CDR3 loop is CASIADRGTEAFF. CDR3 DNA sequence: TGTGCCAGCATCGCTGATCGGGGCACTGAAGCTTTCTTT.

The table lists this clone with a count of one. The chain has TRBV6-5 and TRBJ1-4; TRBD1 might be the D (5 bases). CDR1 and CDR2 (germline): MNHEY, SVGAGI. The V gene lost 5 bases and the J gene lost 0 bases, with 10 bases spanning the gap. The CDR3 contains 15 residues. The CDR3 DNA is TGTGCCAGCAGTCAGGCGGGGGCAACTAATGAAAAACTGTTTTTT. Translating gives CASSQAGATNEKLFF.

The V call is TRBV6-6, the J call TRBJ1-2; 7 bases are shared with TRBD1. The CDR3 length is 16 residues. J was trimmed by 3 bases and V by 6 bases; bases with no gene match: 13. Germline V gene data show CDR1 as MNHNY and CDR2 as SVGAGI (reference sequence). The CDR3 DNA follows: TGTGCCAGCAGCCGCACCCTCATAGACAGGGACTATGGCTACACCTTC. Encoded protein: CASSRTLIDRDYGYTF.

The gene calls are TRBV2 and TRBJ2-1; maybe TRBD1 (6 bases). The CDR3 is made up of 14 amino acids. The V end lost 5 bases, the J end lost 5 bases, and 13 bases lay between the germline ends. The germline gives CDR1 SNHLY, CDR2 FYNNEI. CDR3 nucleotides: TGTGCCAGCAGTCTAGACAGGTGCGACAATGAGCAGTTCTTC. This gives the protein CASSLDRCDNEQFF.

The rearrangement links TRBV10-2 to TRBJ2-1, with 11 bases matching TRBD2. The CDR3 has 14 residues. The germline V gene has CDR1 WSHSY and CDR2 SAAADI. With V trimmed by 7 bases and J by 4 bases, 3 bases remained unmatched. Written as DNA, the CDR3 is TGCGCCAGCAATCTAGCGGGGGGATACAATGAGCAGTTCTTC. As protein: CASNLAGGYNEQFF.

This clone has a single count. The V gene is TRBV6-1, the J gene TRBJ2-2, with TRBD2 as a possible D gene (6 bases). Germline CDR1 reads MNHNS; CDR2 reads SASEGT. V lost 2 bases, J lost 5 bases, and 12 bases lay in between. This CDR3 is 15 amino acids long. For the CDR3, the DNA is TGTGCCAGCAGTGAACCGGGGGTAACGACCGGGGAGCTGTTTTTT. The encoded protein is CASSEPGVTTGELFF.

This clone occurred a few times. The genes are TRBV27 and TRBJ2-5, with TRBD1 matching 8 bases. The germline V gene has CDR1 MNHEY and CDR2 SMNVEV (reference sequence). The CDR3 runs 17 residues. V trimming: 5 bases; J trimming: 3 bases; junction bases outside the gene matches: 14. The CDR3 region is CASSSREVAGGEETQYF. The DNA of the CDR3 is TGTGCCAGCAGTAGCAGGGAAGTCGCAGGGGGCGAAGAGACCCAGTACTTC.